This TCR beta chain was retrieved from a study of OX40 agonist ivuxolimab in advanced cancers. Method: immunoSEQ multiplex PCR; TCRdb's copy keeps in-frame clones and lacks some. The table shows around 60,000 clones, with 85% to 90% occurring only once. Study-level points and caveats: At 0.1 to 3.0 mg/kg and by week 6, CD4+ and CD8+ T cells in the blood had expanded clonally.

Comment on this clone: Its antigen is unknown.

Patients who had autoimmune disease history or got systemic immunosuppression were left out. CDR1 is SGHRS, CDR2 YFSETQ, per germline. The CDR3 covers 15 residues. The V and J ends lost 4 bases and 0 bases respectively, with 11 bases between them. Sample: CD4+ or CD8+ T cells sorted from blood, taken in a trial of the OX40 agonist ivuxolimab. This rearrangement joins TRBV5-1 to TRBJ1-3; D not certain. The receptor was derived from an adult with an advanced solid tumor such as melanoma, head and neck, liver or kidney cancer. The CDR3 DNA reads TGCGCCAGCAGCCCTCAAACCAACTCTGGAAACACCATATATTTT. Amino acid sequence: CASSPQTNSGNTIYF.